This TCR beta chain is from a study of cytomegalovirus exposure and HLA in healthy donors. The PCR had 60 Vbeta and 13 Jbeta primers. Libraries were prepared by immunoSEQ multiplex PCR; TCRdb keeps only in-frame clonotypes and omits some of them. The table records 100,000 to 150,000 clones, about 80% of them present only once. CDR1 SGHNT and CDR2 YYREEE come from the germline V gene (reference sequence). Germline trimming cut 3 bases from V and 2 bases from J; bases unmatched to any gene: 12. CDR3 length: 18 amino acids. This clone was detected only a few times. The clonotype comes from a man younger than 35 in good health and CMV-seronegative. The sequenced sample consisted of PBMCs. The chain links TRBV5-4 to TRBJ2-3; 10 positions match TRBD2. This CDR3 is CASSSKLGTSGDTDTQYF. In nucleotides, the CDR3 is TGTGCCAGCAGCTCCAAGCTGGGTACTAGCGGGGACACAGATACGCAGTATTTT.